The clone carrying this TCR beta chain was seen repeatedly, ten times or more. Antigen specificity is unknown. The CDR3 sequence is 14 residues long. Trimming cost V 6 bases and J 0 bases, with 12 bases left between them. Germline CDR1 is DFQATT and CDR2 is SNEGSKA (reference sequence). Regarding time point: newly diagnosed GD, antithyroid drugs for less than 3 months. Making the TCR library involved RNA that had been extracted from PBMCs. One endocrinology department in Xi'an, China, was where patients came from. EDTA tubes held 8 to 10 milliliters of peripheral blood from each patient. These data belong to a study of regulatory T cells in long-lasting Graves disease. Findings of the study overall: Relative to new patients (roughly 900), persistent patients exhibited greater sharing of public clonotypes (approximately 3,000).

Construction of the TCR beta libraries employed iRepertoire HTBI primers in conjunction with Arm-PCR of CDR3 regions. One entry per CDR3 protein results from TCRdb running MiXCR on the multiplex PCR reads. The sample shows hundreds of thousands of distinct CDR3 sequences, approximately 15% of them seen only once. The sample was also reused in another study, on T cells in Graves' hyperthyroidism and ophthalmopathy. Turning to that study: HTBI primers were employed in a first-round RT-PCR of the TCR CDR3.

The receptor was derived from a woman between 25 and 40 years old with Graves disease. Sequenced here: peripheral blood mononuclear cells (PBMCs), sampled at new diagnosis, from a patient treated with antithyroid drugs. The chain links TRBV20-1 to TRBJ2-1, with a tentative D call TRBD2 (6 bases). CDR3 in amino acids: CSARLASSYNEQFF. The DNA of the CDR3 is TGCAGTGCGCGGCTAGCGAGCTCCTACAATGAGCAGTTCTTC.